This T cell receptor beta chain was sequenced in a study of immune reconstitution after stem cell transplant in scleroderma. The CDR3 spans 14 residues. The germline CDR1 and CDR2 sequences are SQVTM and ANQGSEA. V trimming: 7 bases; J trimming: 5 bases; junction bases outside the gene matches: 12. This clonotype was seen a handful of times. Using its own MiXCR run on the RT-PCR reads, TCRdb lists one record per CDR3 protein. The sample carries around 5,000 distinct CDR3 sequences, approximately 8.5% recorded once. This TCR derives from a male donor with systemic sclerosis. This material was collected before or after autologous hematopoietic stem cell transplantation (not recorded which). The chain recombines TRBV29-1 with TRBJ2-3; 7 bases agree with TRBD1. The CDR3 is CSASRGQHGDTQYF. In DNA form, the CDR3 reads TGCAGCGCCTCCCGGGGACAGCACGGAGATACGCAGTATTTT.